This T cell receptor beta chain was obtained from a study of T cell changes during pregnancy in multiple sclerosis. Libraries were prepared by immunoSEQ multiplex PCR; TCRdb keeps only in-frame clonotypes and omits some of them. The data contain more than 45,000 clones, just over 90% of them singletons. The ends lost 5 bases at V and 5 bases at J; junction bases unmatched: 8. In germline, CDR1 is SEHNR, CDR2 FQNEAQ (reference sequence). The CDR3 has 15 amino acids. This clone appeared a single time. This sequence was found in a female donor with multiple sclerosis, enrolled in a pregnancy study. The sample here was CD8+ T cells from peripheral blood mononuclear cells, taken in the second trimester of pregnancy. V and J are TRBV7-9 and TRBJ1-4; 7 bases are shared with TRBD1. The CDR3 coding sequence is TGTGCCAGCAGCCTCTCCGGGACAGACAATGAAAAACTGTTTTTT. This gives the protein CASSLSGTDNEKLFF. The entire variable domain, with the rest obtained from reference TRBV7-9 and TRBJ1-4, is as follows: DTGVSQNPRHKITKRGQNVTFRCDPISEHNRLYWYRQTLGQGPEFLTYFQNEAQLEKSRLLSDRFSAERPKGSFSTLEIQRTEQGDSAMYLCASSLSGTDNEKLFFGSGTQLSVL.